The source of this T cell receptor beta chain is a study of shared clonotypes between healthy human individuals. Study overall: Each donor contributed plates that comprised three CD4 naive, three CD4 memory, two CD8 naive and one CD8 memory.

Regarding the study as a whole: Approximately 5% was the fraction of naive CD4 clonotypes found shared across a few donors. In general, naive subsets displayed greater estimated richness than memory subsets did.

CD45RO-negative cells were positively selected for CCR7, leaving out terminally differentiated effector memory CD45RA+ cells. The CDR3 has 14 amino acids. Germline values: CDR1 PRHDT, CDR2 FYEKMQ (reference sequence). The V end lost 5 bases, the J end lost 7 bases, and 17 bases lay between the germline ends. Assay execution took place at the deep level. Repertoires were generated with immunoSEQ multiplex PCR, while TCRdb's copy carries only in-frame clones and drops some. Found here are roughly 2.1 million clones, about 93% of them singletons; the top ten hold 1.5% to 2%. Comment on this clone: Its target is unknown.

Sequenced material: naive CD8+ T cells from PBMCs. This receptor was identified in a man between 18 and 35 years old in good health. Some clones in this sample may be carry-over from other donors' samples. V is TRBV13 and J is TRBJ2-5; D might be TRBD2 (5 bases). The CDR3 spells CASSTRTGPGTQYF. The CDR3, as DNA: TGTGCCAGCAGCACCAGGACTGGGCCGGGGACCCAGTACTTC.